The entry below gives a single TCR beta chain sequence along with its context. The antigen is not known. TCRdb called the multiplex PCR reads again in MiXCR, with one record for every CDR3 protein. The sample contains roughly 13,000 distinct CDR3 sequences, roughly three fifths of which appear only once. These data are taken from a study of breast tumors, draining lymph nodes, adjacent tissues. Whole-study findings and limits: Tumor repertoires ranked between lymph nodes and nontumor tissue in diversity, with V and J gene preferences. Data fit most tumor T cells coming from lymph node, expanding in tumor. That most tumor T cells come from lymph nodes remained unproven. Tumor and nontumor repertoires were significantly more similar in luminal-like than in basal-like breast cancer.

The V segment lost 1 base and the J segment 8 bases; nucleotides outside the gene matches: 4. CDR3 length: 13 amino acids. Germline CDR1 reads SNHLY; CDR2 reads FYNNEI. Sample: tumor-adjacent breast tissue. The receptor was isolated from a female donor with breast cancer. Some clones in this sample may be carry-over from other donors' samples. The rearrangement links TRBV2 to TRBJ1-1, with 7 bases lining up with TRBD1. The CDR3 nucleotides are TGTGCCAGCAGTGAAGGGACAGGCGGAGAAGCTTTCTTT. Encoded protein: CASSEGTGGEAFF.